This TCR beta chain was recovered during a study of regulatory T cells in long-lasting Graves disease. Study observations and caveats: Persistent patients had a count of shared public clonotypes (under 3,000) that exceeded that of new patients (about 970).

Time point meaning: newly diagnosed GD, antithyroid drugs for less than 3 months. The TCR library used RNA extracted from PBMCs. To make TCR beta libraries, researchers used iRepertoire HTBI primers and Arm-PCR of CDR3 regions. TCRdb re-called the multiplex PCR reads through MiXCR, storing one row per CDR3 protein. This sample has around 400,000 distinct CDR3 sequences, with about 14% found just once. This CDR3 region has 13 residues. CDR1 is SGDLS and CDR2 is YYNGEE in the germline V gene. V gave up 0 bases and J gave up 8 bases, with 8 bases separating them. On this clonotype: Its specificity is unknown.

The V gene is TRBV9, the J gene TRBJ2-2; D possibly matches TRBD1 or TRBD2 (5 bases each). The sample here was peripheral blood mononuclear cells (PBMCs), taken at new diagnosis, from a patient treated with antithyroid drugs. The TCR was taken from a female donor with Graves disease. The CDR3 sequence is CASSVGGMGELFF. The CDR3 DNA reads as TGTGCCAGCAGCGTAGGGGGGATGGGGGAGCTGTTTTTT.